The present T cell receptor (beta chain) was sequenced within a study of T cell responses to AZD1222 COVID-19 vaccine. Trimming removed 2 bases from V and 9 bases from J, with 13 bases in between. CDR1 is SNHLY, CDR2 FYNNEI, per germline. The CDR3 runs to 13 residues. Findings and caveats of the study: Increases in Spike-specific TCR breadth and depth were seen after two AZD1222 doses.

This clone was picked up one time. The antigen remains unidentified. TCRdb keeps only in-frame clones here, not all; method: immunoSEQ multiplex PCR. The sample lists 120,000 to 150,000 clones; more than 80% were seen once. This sequence was found in an adult in good health. The chain has TRBV2 and TRBJ1-1, with D unclear. This sample comprised peripheral blood, obtained on day 0 of MenACWY control vaccination. The DNA of the CDR3 is TGTGCCAGCAGTGAATGGACGGAGGGAAAAGCTTTCTTT. It encodes CASSEWTEGKAFF.